Sequencing of this T cell receptor beta chain was carried out in a study of human T cells and chemical hapten exposure. With respect to this clonotype: Its specificity is not known.

The CDR3 has 14 amino acids. V lost 2 bases, J lost 0 bases, and 5 bases lay in between. Germline assignment: CDR1 SGHAT and CDR2 FQNNGV. Study results and caveats: Significantly more large CDR3 similarity clusters were formed by expanded TCRs than by controls.

The library attached unique molecular identifiers to individual cDNA molecules. Per the original methods: Just over 95,000 TCRs per sample was the median, with a range of roughly 23,224 to 690,600. Using its own MiXCR run on the RACE reads, TCRdb lists one record per CDR3 protein. These V and J calls originate from TCRdb's pipeline instead of the authors' own analysis. The sample lists tens of thousands of distinct CDR3 sequences; roughly 9% were seen once. Indicated time point: patch test 2, 6 weeks after DPC sensitization. Described treatment: therapeutic diphenylcyclopropenone sensitization with weekly scalp DPC. It was from unfractionated whole blood that total RNA was extracted.

The receptor's source is a woman between 25 and 40 years old with alopecia areata. Some clones in this sample may be carry-over from other donors' samples. This chain connects TRBV11-2 to TRBJ2-1; D not resolved. The specimen was whole blood, collected in connection with sensitization to the hapten diphenylcyclopropenone (DPC). The chain's CDR3 is CASSLSSSYNEQFF. DNA of the CDR3: TGTGCCAGCAGCTTATCCTCCTCCTACAATGAGCAGTTCTTC. Together with reference TRBV11-2 and TRBJ2-1, the CDR3 gives the full variable domain: EAGVAQSPRYKIIEKRQSVAFWCNPISGHATLYWYQQILGQGPKLLIQFQNNGVVDDSQLPKDRFSAERLKGVDSTLKIQPAKLEDSAVYLCASSLSSSYNEQFFGPGTRLTVL.